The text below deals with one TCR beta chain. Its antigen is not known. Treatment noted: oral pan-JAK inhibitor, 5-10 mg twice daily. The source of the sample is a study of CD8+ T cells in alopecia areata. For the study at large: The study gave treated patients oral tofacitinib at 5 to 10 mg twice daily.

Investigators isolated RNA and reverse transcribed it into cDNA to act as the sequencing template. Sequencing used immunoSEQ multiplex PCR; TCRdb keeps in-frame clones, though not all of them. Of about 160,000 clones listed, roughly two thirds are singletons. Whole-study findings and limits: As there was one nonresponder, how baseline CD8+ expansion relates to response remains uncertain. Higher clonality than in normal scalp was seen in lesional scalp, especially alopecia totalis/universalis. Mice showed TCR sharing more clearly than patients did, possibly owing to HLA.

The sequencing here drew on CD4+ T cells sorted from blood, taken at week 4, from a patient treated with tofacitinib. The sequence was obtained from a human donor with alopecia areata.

The CDR3 DNA reads as TGCAGCGTTTTTTCGGGGCGCAGGACTGAAGCTTTCTTT. Encoded protein: CSVFSGRRTEAFF. J is TRBJ1-1 and V is TRBV29-1; TRBD1 is a possible D gene (5 bases). Germline-derived CDR1 and CDR2 are SQVTM and ANQGSEA. The CDR3 totals 13 residues. The ends were cut back, 5 bases at V and 5 bases at J, with 15 bases in the middle.